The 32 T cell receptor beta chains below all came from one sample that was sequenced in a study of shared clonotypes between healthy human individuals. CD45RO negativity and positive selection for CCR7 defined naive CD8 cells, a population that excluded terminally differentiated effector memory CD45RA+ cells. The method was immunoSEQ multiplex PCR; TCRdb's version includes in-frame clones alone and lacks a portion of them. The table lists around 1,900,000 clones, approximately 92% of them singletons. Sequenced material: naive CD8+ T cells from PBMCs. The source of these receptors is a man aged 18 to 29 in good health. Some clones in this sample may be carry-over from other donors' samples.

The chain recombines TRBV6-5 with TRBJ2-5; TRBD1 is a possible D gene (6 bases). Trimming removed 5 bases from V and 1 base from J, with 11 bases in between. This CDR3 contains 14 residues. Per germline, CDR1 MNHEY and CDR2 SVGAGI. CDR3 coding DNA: TGTGCCAGCAGTGCCACAGGGTTCCAAGAGACCCAGTACTTC. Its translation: CASSATGFQETQYF.

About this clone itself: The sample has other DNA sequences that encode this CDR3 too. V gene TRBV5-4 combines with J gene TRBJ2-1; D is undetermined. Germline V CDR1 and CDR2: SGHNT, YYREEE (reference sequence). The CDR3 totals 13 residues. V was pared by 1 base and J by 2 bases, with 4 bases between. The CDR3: CASSLRAYNEQFF. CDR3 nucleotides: TGTGCCAGCAGCTTGAGAGCCTACAATGAGCAGTTCTTC.

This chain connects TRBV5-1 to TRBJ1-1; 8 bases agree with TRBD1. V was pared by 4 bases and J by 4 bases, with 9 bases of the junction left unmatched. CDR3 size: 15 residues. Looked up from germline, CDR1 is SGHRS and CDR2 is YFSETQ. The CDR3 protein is CASSSQGATSTEAFF. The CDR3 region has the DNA TGCGCCAGCAGCAGCCAGGGGGCGACGAGCACTGAAGCTTTCTTT.

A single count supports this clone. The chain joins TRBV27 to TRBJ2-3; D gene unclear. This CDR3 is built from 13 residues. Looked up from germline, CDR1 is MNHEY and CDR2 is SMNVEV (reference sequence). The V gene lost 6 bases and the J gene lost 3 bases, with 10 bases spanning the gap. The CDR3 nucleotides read TGTGCCAGCAGCTACTGGAGAACAGATACGCAGTATTTT. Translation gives CASSYWRTDTQYF.

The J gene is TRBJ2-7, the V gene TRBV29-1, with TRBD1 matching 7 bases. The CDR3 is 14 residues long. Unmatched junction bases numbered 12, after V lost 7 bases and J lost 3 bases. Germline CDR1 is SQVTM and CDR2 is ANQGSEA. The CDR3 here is CSAWGGTANYEQYF. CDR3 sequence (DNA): TGCAGCGCCTGGGGTGGGACAGCTAACTACGAGCAGTACTTC.

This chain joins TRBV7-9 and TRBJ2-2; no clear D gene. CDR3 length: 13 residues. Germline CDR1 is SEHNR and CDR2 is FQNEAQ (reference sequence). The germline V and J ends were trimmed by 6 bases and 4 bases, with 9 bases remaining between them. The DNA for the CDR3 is TGTGCCAGCAGTCCTGCCCTCACCGGGGAGCTGTTTTTT. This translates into CASSPALTGELFF.

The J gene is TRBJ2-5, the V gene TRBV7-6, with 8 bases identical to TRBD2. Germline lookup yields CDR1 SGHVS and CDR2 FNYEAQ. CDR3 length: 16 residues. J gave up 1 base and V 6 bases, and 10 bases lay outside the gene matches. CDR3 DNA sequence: TGTGCCAGCAGAGGGCAGGGACTAGGACGCCAAGAGACCCAGTACTTC. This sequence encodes CASRGQGLGRQETQYF.

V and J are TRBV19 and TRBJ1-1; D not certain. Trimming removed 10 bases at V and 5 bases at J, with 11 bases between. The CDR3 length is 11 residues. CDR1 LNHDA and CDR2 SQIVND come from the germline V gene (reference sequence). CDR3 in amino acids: CATEAGTEAFF. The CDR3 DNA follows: TGTGCCACCGAGGCCGGGACTGAAGCTTTCTTT.

CDR3 in amino acids: CASSPRQGARYTEAFF. The CDR3 DNA is TGTGCCAGTAGCCCTCGACAGGGGGCTAGGTACACTGAAGCTTTCTTT. The genes are TRBV19 and TRBJ1-1; 10 nucleotides match TRBD1. CDR3 length: 16 amino acids. Germline V gives CDR1 LNHDA, CDR2 SQIVND (reference sequence). V lost 6 bases and J lost 3; bases outside the gene matches: 10.

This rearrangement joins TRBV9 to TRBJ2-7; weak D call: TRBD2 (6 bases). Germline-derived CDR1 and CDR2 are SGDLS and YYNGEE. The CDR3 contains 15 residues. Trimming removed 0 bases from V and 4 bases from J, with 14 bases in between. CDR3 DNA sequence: TGTGCCAGCAGCGTAGAGTCTAGCGCAATATACGAGCAGTACTTC. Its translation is CASSVESSAIYEQYF.

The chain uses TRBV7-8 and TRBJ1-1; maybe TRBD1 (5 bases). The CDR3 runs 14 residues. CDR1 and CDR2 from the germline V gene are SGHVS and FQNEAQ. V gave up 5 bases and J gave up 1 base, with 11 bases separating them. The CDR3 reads CASSPRGGNTEAFF. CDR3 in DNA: TGTGCCAGCAGCCCTCGGGGGGGGAACACTGAAGCTTTCTTT.

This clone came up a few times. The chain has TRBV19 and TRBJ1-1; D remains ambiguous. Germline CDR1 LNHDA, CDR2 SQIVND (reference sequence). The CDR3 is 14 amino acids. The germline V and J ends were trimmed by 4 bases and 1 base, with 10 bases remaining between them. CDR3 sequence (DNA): TGTGCCAGTAGTAGAGGAGAGGGGAACACTGAAGCTTTCTTT. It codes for CASSRGEGNTEAFF. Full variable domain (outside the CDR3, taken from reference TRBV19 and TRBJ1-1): DGGITQSPKYLFRKEGQNVTLSCEQNLNHDAMYWYRQDPGQGLRLIYYSQIVNDFQKGDIAEGYSVSREKKESFPLTVTSAQKNPTAFYLCASSRGEGNTEAFFGQGTRLTVV.

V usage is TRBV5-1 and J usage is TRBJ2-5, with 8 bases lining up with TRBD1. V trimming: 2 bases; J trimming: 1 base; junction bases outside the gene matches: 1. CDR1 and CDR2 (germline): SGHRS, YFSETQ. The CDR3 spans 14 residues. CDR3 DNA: TGCGCCAGCAGCTTTCAGGGGGCCCAAGAGACCCAGTACTTC. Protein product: CASSFQGAQETQYF.

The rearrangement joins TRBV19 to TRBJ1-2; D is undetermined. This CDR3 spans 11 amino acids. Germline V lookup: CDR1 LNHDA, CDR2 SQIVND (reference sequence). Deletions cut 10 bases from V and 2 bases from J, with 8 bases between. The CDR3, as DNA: TGTGCCACTCGGGAAAACTATGGCTACACCTTC. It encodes CATRENYGYTF.

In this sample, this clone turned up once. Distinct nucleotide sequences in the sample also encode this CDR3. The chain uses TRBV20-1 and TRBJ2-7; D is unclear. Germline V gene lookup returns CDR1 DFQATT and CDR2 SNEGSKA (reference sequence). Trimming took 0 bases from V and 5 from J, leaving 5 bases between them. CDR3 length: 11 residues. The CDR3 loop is CSARDGHEQYF. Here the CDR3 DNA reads TGCAGTGCTAGAGACGGCCACGAGCAGTACTTC.

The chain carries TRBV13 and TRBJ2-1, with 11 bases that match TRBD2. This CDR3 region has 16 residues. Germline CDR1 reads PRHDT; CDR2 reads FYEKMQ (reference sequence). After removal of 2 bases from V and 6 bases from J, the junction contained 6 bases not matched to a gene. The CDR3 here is CASSLPGLAGGNEQFF. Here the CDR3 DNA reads TGTGCCAGCAGCTTACCAGGACTAGCGGGTGGCAATGAGCAGTTCTTC.

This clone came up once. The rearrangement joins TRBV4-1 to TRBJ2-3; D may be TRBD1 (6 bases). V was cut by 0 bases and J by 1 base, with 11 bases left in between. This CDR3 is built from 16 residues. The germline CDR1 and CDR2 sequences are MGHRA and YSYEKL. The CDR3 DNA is TGCGCCAGCAGCCAAGAAGGAGCAGGGGGCACAGATACGCAGTATTTT. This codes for CASSQEGAGGTDTQYF.

The CDR3 DNA sequence: TGCGCCAGCAGCTTTCTCGCTAGCGGGAGGAGGGAGCTGTTTTTT. Protein: CASSFLASGRRELFF. This chain uses TRBV5-1 with TRBJ2-2; the match to TRBD2 covers 11 bases. The CDR3 covers 15 residues. J lost 9 bases, V lost 2 bases, and 6 bases had no gene match. Looked up from germline, CDR1 is SGHRS and CDR2 is YFSETQ.

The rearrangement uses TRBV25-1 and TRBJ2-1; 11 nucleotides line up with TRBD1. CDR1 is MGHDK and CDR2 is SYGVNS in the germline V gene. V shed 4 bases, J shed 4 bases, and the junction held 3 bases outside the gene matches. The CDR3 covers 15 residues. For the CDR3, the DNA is TGTGCCAGCAGTGGCTGGGACAGGGGGTACAATGAGCAGTTCTTC. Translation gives CASSGWDRGYNEQFF.

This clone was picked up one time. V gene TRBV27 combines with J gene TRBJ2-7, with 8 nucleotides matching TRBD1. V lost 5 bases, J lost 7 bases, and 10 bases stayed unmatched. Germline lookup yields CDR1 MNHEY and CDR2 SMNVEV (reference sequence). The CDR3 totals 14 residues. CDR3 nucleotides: TGTGCCAGCAGTGGATACAGGGGGTTTGATGAGCAGTACTTC. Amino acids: CASSGYRGFDEQYF.

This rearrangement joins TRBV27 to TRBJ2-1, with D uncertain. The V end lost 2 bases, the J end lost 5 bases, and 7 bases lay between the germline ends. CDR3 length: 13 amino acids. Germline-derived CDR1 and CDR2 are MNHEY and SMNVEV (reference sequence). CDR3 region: CASSLMGNNEQFF. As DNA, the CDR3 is TGTGCCAGCAGTTTAATGGGGAACAATGAGCAGTTCTTC.

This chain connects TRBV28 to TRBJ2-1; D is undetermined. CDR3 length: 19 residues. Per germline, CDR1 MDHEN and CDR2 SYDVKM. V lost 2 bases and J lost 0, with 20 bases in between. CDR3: CASSLPRDLLLHSYNEQFF. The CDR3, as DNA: TGTGCCAGCAGTTTACCTCGCGATTTACTTCTTCACTCCTACAATGAGCAGTTCTTC.

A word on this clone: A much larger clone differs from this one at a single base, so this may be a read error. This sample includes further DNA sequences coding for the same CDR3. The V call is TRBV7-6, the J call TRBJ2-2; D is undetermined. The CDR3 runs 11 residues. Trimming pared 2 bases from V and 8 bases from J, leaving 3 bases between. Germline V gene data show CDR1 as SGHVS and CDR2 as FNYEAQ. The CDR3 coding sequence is TGTGCCAGCAGCTTATCTGGGGAGCTGTTTTTT. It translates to CASSLSGELFF.

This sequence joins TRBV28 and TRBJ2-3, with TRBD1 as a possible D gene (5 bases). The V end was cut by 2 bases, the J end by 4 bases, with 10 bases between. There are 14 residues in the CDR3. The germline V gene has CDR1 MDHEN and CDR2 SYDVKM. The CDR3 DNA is TGTGCCAGCAGTTTAGGGGCATGGGCAGATACGCAGTATTTT. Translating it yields CASSLGAWADTQYF.

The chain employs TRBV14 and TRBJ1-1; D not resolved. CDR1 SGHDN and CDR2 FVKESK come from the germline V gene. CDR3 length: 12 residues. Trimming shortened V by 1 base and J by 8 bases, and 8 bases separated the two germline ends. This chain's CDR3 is CASSQGVKEAFF. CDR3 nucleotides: TGTGCCAGCAGCCAAGGAGTCAAAGAAGCTTTCTTT. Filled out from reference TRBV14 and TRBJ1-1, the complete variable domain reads EAGVTQFPSHSVIEKGQTVTLRCDPISGHDNLYWYRRVMGKEIKFLLHFVKESKQDESGMPNNRFLAERTGGTYSTLKVQPAELEDSGVYFCASSQGVKEAFFGQGTRLTVV.

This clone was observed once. CDR3 DNA: TGTGCCAGCATCGACCAGGGGAGCGGGCAGCCCCAGCATTTT. This encodes CASIDQGSGQPQHF. This chain links TRBV6-1 with TRBJ1-5, with a weak D call TRBD1 (6 bases). The CDR3 covers 14 residues. Germline V CDR1 and CDR2: MNHNS, SASEGT. The V end lost 7 bases, the J end lost 7 bases, and 17 bases lay between the germline ends.

The CDR3 loop reads CASTPFTGEQYF. The DNA of the CDR3 is TGTGCCAGCACCCCCTTTACCGGAGAGCAGTACTTC. The chain joins TRBV6-5 to TRBJ2-7; D is ambiguous. V was pared by 7 bases and J by 7 bases, with 14 bases between. The CDR3 has 12 residues. CDR1 and CDR2 (germline): MNHEY, SVGAGI.

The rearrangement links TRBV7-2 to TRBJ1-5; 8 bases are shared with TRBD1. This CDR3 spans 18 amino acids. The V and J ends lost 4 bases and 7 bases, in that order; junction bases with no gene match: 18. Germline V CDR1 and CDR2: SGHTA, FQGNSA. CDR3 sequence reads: CASSSRDRKTRGAQPQHF. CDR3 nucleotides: TGTGCCAGCAGCTCCCGGGACAGGAAAACCCGGGGAGCCCAGCCCCAGCATTTT.

The chain's CDR3 is CSVPPSGEDRRPYNEQFF. The CDR3 DNA sequence: TGCAGCGTTCCCCCGTCGGGGGAGGACAGGCGTCCTTACAATGAGCAGTTCTTC. The V and J genes are TRBV29-1 and TRBJ2-1, with a weak D call TRBD1 (7 bases). Germline V gene data show CDR1 as SQVTM and CDR2 as ANQGSEA. The CDR3 extends over 18 amino acids. Trimming left V 5 bases short and J 4 bases short, with 27 bases between.

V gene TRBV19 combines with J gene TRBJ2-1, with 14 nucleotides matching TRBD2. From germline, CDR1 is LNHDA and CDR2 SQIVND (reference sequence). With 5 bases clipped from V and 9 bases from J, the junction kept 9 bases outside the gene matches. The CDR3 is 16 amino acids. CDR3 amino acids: CASSGPGLAGEGEQFF. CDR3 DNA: TGTGCCAGTAGTGGCCCGGGACTAGCGGGAGAGGGTGAGCAGTTCTTC.

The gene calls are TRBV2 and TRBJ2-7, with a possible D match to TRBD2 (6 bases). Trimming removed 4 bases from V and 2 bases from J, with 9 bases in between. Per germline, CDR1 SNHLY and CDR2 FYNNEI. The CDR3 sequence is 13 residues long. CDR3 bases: TGTGCCAGCAGTGCAGGAGGGACCTACGAGCAGTACTTC. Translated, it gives CASSAGGTYEQYF.

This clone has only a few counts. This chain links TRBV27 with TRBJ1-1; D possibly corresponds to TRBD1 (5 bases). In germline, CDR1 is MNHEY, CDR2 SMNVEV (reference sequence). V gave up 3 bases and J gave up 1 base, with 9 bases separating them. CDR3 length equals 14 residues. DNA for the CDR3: TGTGCCAGCAGTTTCTGGGGCGGGAACACTGAAGCTTTCTTT. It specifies CASSFWGGNTEAFF.